This T cell receptor (beta chain) was identified in a study of T cell responses to AZD1222 COVID-19 vaccine. Whole-study findings and limits: No repertoire was sampled before or during the peak T cell response, only after it.

A word on this clone: As yet, its antigen is unknown.

Germline CDR1 and CDR2: SGHNT and YYREEE (reference sequence). The germline V and J ends were trimmed by 0 bases and 1 base, with 11 bases remaining between them. The CDR3 is 16 amino acids. TCRdb's table, derived via immunoSEQ multiplex PCR, lists solely in-frame clones and lacks some. The table has 89,000 or so clones, around nine tenths seen once. The sample in question was peripheral blood, obtained 28 days after the second AZD1222 dose. The sequence was collected from an adult who received the AZD1222 COVID-19 vaccine. J is TRBJ2-1 and V is TRBV5-4; D may be TRBD1 or TRBD2 (6 bases each). This CDR3 is CASSLAGAMSYNEQFF. CDR3 bases: TGTGCCAGCAGCTTGGCGGGGGCTATGTCCTACAATGAGCAGTTCTTC.